A single sample gave rise to the 32 T cell receptor beta chains below, sequenced in a study of a mutant IDH1 vaccine in newly diagnosed glioma (dated by TCRdb to 2020 to 2023). The library relied on the immunoSEQ multiplex PCR assay. TCRdb retrieved this table from immuneACCESS and kept in-frame rearrangements only. Not all clones are present; in checked studies, unresolved V genes account for under half, and no reason is known for the remainder. This sample has about 54,000 clones in its table, and around 80% of those were observed once. Jointly, the top ten make up under 20% of the sample. The time point label here, explained by the study, means: baseline, week 1 (first vaccination visit). The label giving this sample's treatment or condition can be read as: pre-vaccination baseline after standard-of-care therapy. The sequenced sample was PBMCs, obtained from a glioma patient treated with radiotherapy, temozolomide or both. Every receptor here comes from a man aged 18-30 years with glioma.

The chain uses TRBV7-9 and TRBJ2-2; 10 bases are shared with TRBD1. Germline trimming cut 3 bases from V and 13 bases from J; bases unmatched to any gene: 14. CDR1 is SEHNR, CDR2 FQNEAQ, per germline (reference sequence). This CDR3 has 16 residues. CDR3 sequence (DNA): TGTGCCAGCAGCTTCTTGGGACAGGGGTGGCGGGACGCGCTGTTTTTT. Residues: CASSFLGQGWRDALFF.

The CDR3 spells CASSVEGVASYEQYF. The CDR3 coding sequence is TGTGCCAGCAGCGTCGAGGGGGTTGCGTCCTACGAGCAGTACTTC. This chain connects TRBV9 to TRBJ2-7; D is possibly TRBD1 (6 bases). The germline V gene encodes CDR1 SGDLS and CDR2 YYNGEE. V lost 2 bases, J lost 1 base, and 13 bases lay in between. This CDR3 is 15 amino acids long.

The genes are TRBV27 and TRBJ2-7; D is undetermined. From germline, CDR1 is MNHEY and CDR2 SMNVEV (reference sequence). This CDR3 region has 15 residues. The V end was cut by 3 bases, the J end by 0 bases, with 12 bases between. Here the CDR3 reads CASSLAIGSSYEQYF. The CDR3 DNA reads TGTGCCAGCAGTTTGGCGATTGGTAGCTCCTACGAGCAGTACTTC.

The chain combines TRBV29-1 with TRBJ2-7, with unresolved D. V lost 1 base and J 5 bases, leaving 15 bases between the germline ends. The CDR3 extends over 14 amino acids. Germline lookup yields CDR1 SQVTM and CDR2 ANQGSEA. The CDR3 reads CSVEVERTRNEQYF. The CDR3 coding sequence is TGCAGCGTTGAAGTCGAGCGAACCAGGAACGAGCAGTACTTC.

The rearrangement uses TRBV19 and TRBJ1-2, with D perhaps TRBD1 (6 bases). The CDR3 loop spans 14 amino acids. Deletions cut 1 base from V and 3 bases from J, with 9 bases between. Germline CDR1 LNHDA, CDR2 SQIVND (reference sequence). CDR3 in DNA: TGTGCCAGTAGTATAGGAACAGGGCACTATGGCTACACCTTC. Translating it yields CASSIGTGHYGYTF.

This CDR3 reads CASSPQTRNTEAFF. The CDR3 nucleotides read TGTGCCAGCTCACCACAAACTAGGAACACTGAAGCTTTCTTT. This chain links TRBV18 with TRBJ1-1; D is undetermined. From germline, CDR1 is KGHSH and CDR2 LQKENI. V was cut by 1 base and J by 1 base, with 7 bases left in between. The length of the CDR3 is 14 residues. The full variable domain, its missing parts supplied by reference TRBV18 and TRBJ1-1, is NAGVMQNPRHLVRRRGQEARLRCSPMKGHSHVYWYRQLPEEGLKFMVYLQKENIIDESGMPKERFSAEFPKEGPSILRIQQVVRGDSAAYFCASSPQTRNTEAFFGQGTRLTVV.

This rearrangement joins TRBV6-5 to TRBJ1-5; 9 nucleotides match TRBD1. V shed 5 bases, J shed 7 bases, and the junction held 6 bases outside the gene matches. Germline values: CDR1 MNHEY, CDR2 SVGAGI. The CDR3 runs to 14 residues. DNA for the CDR3: TGTGCCAGCAGTCTCAGGACAGGGGACCAGCCCCAGCATTTT. Translated: CASSLRTGDQPQHF.

This chain joins TRBV7-2 and TRBJ2-5; no firm D call. The CDR3 covers 18 residues. V lost 4 bases, J lost 5 bases, and 26 bases lay in between. Germline lookup yields CDR1 SGHTA and CDR2 FQGNSA. The CDR3 protein is CASSSLFGLGSLGETQYF. The CDR3 region has the DNA TGTGCCAGCAGCTCACTGTTCGGGCTAGGAAGTCTTGGGGAGACCCAGTACTTC.

The gene calls are TRBV6-5 and TRBJ1-2; 9 bases agree with TRBD1. The CDR3 totals 14 residues. Germline V gene lookup returns CDR1 MNHEY and CDR2 SVGAGI. V shed 6 bases, J shed 12 bases, and the junction held 14 bases outside the gene matches. The CDR3 sequence is CASSPYNPGQGNTF. The CDR3 DNA reads TGTGCCAGCAGCCCCTACAACCCGGGACAGGGAAACACCTTC.

This chain links TRBV11-2 with TRBJ1-3, with D perhaps matching TRBD1 (6 bases). Germline V CDR1 and CDR2: SGHAT, FQNNGV. V lost 5 bases, J lost 0 bases, and 14 bases lay in between. This CDR3 is built from 16 residues. The CDR3 sequence is CASSLAGDLSGNTIYF. DNA of the CDR3: TGTGCCAGCAGCCTGGCAGGGGATCTCTCTGGAAACACCATATATTTT.

The CDR3 coding sequence is TGTGCCACCAGGGGTTACCAAGAGACCCAGTACTTC. It codes for CATRGYQETQYF. V usage is TRBV15 and J usage is TRBJ2-5; D is unresolved. The germline V gene has CDR1 LNHNV and CDR2 YYDKDF (reference sequence). The CDR3 has 12 residues. The V end was cut by 6 bases, the J end by 0 bases, with 5 bases between.

The V gene is TRBV30, the J gene TRBJ2-5, with D perhaps matching TRBD1 (6 bases). The V end was cut by 4 bases, the J end by 0 bases, with 15 bases between. The CDR3 has 15 amino acids. Germline V gene data show CDR1 as GTSNPN and CDR2 as SVGIG (reference sequence). The CDR3 coding sequence is TGTGCCTGGACGAGGGGGATATTGTACCAAGAGACCCAGTACTTC. Translated, it gives CAWTRGILYQETQYF.

On this clone itself: Compared with germline, one end of the junction differs, possibly owing to a read error. The chain employs TRBV7-7 and TRBJ2-7, with 8 nucleotides matching TRBD1. Germline values: CDR1 SSHAT, CDR2 FNYEAQ (reference sequence). The length of the CDR3 is 16 residues. CDR3 coding DNA: TGTGCTAGCAGCTCAAAACACAGGGGGACGTGGTACGAGCAGTACTTC. Residues: CASSSKHRGTWYEQYF.

V gene TRBV30 combines with J gene TRBJ1-6; possible D gene TRBD1, 6 bases. Germline V gives CDR1 GTSNPN, CDR2 SVGIG (reference sequence). V lost 3 bases and J 7 bases, leaving 13 bases between the germline ends. This CDR3 is 14 amino acids long. The CDR3 loop reads CAWRTDRKNSPLHF. The CDR3 DNA reads TGTGCCTGGAGGACCGACAGGAAAAATTCACCCCTCCACTTT. The entire variable domain, with the rest obtained from reference TRBV30 and TRBJ1-6, is as follows: SQTIHQWPATLVQPVGSPLSLECTVEGTSNPNLYWYRQAAGRGLQLLFYSVGIGQISSEVPQNLSASRPQDRQFILSSKKLLLSDSGFYLCAWRTDRKNSPLHFGNGTRLTVT.

V usage is TRBV4-3 and J usage is TRBJ2-3; TRBD2 aligns across 9 bases. The trim removed 4 bases at V and 5 bases at J, leaving 7 bases unmatched. There are 15 residues in the CDR3. Germline loops: CDR1 LGHNA, CDR2 YSLEER. CDR3: CASSLLAGAGDTQYF. The CDR3 DNA is TGCGCCAGCAGCCTATTAGCGGGAGCGGGAGATACGCAGTATTTT.

The V and J genes are TRBV27 and TRBJ1-5, with D possibly TRBD1 on 5 matching bases. The V and J ends lost 6 bases and 3 bases respectively, with 12 bases between them. The CDR3 totals 14 residues. Germline loops: CDR1 MNHEY, CDR2 SMNVEV (reference sequence). As DNA, the CDR3 is TGTGCCAGCAGCTGGGGCGGGTACAATCAGCCCCAGCATTTT. This gives the protein CASSWGGYNQPQHF.

The rearrangement links TRBV7-8 to TRBJ1-4; the D is unclear. The CDR3 is 16 residues long. Trimming left V 5 bases short and J 0 bases short, with 13 bases between. Germline V gene sequence: CDR1 SGHVS, CDR2 FQNEAQ. CDR3 sequence (DNA): TGTGCCAGCAGCCCTCAAGCCGGAACAACTAATGAAAAACTGTTTTTT. Encoded protein: CASSPQAGTTNEKLFF.

J is TRBJ2-3 and V is TRBV18; tentatively, D is TRBD2 (6 bases). There are 15 residues in the CDR3. Between the trimmed V and J ends, which lost 1 base and 2 bases, there was a span of 10 bases. CDR1 and CDR2 from the germline V gene are KGHSH and LQKENI. The CDR3 bases are TGTGCCAGCTCACCACGGAGGGGCGACACAGATACGCAGTATTTT. Its translation: CASSPRRGDTDTQYF. Based on the CDR3 plus reference TRBV18 and TRBJ2-3, the full variable domain is NAGVMQNPRHLVRRRGQEARLRCSPMKGHSHVYWYRQLPEEGLKFMVYLQKENIIDESGMPKERFSAEFPKEGPSILRIQQVVRGDSAAYFCASSPRRGDTDTQYFGPGTRLTVL.

The chain couples TRBV2 to TRBJ2-1; 8 bases are shared with TRBD2. After removal of 6 bases from V and 14 bases from J, the junction contained 15 bases not matched to a gene. CDR1 is SNHLY, CDR2 FYNNEI, per germline. The CDR3 spans 14 residues. CDR3: CASSQRLASGSEFF. CDR3 bases: TGTGCCAGCAGCCAACGGTTGGCTAGCGGGTCAGAGTTCTTC. The variable domain in full, completed from reference TRBV2 and TRBJ2-1, reads EPEVTQTPSHQVTQMGQEVILRCVPISNHLYFYWYRQILGQKVEFLVSFYNNEISEKSEIFDDQFSVERPDGSNFTLKIRSTKLEDSAMYFCASSQRLASGSEFFGPGTRLTVL.

The chain has TRBV7-9 and TRBJ1-3; D is undetermined. The CDR3 covers 15 residues. V was cut by 7 bases and J by 0 bases, with 13 bases left in between. Germline loops: CDR1 SEHNR, CDR2 FQNEAQ (reference sequence). The CDR3 protein is CASTGRTSSGNTIYF. In DNA, the CDR3 is TGTGCCAGCACCGGACGCACCTCCTCTGGAAACACCATATATTTT. The full variable domain, its missing parts supplied by reference TRBV7-9 and TRBJ1-3, is DTGVSQNPRHKITKRGQNVTFRCDPISEHNRLYWYRQTLGQGPEFLTYFQNEAQLEKSRLLSDRFSAERPKGSFSTLEIQRTEQGDSAMYLCASTGRTSSGNTIYFGEGSWLTVV.

The gene calls are TRBV4-1 and TRBJ1-6; 9 positions agree with TRBD1. The germline V gene has CDR1 MGHRA and CDR2 YSYEKL. The CDR3 loop spans 15 amino acids. The junction had 4 bases not matched to a gene; V was cut back by 2 bases and J by 8 bases. As DNA, the CDR3 is TGCGCCAGCAGCCAACTACAGGGGGCCTATTCACCCCTCCACTTT. It specifies CASSQLQGAYSPLHF.

The V call is TRBV5-4, the J call TRBJ2-4; 8 bases are shared with TRBD2. The junction had 8 bases not matched to a gene; V was cut back by 4 bases and J by 2 bases. This CDR3 is built from 16 residues. The germline CDR1 and CDR2 sequences are SGHNT and YYREEE (reference sequence). The CDR3 sequence: CASSIEAGGPKNIQYF. In DNA form, the CDR3 reads TGTGCCAGCAGCATAGAGGCGGGAGGTCCCAAAAACATTCAGTACTTC.

The V and J genes are TRBV10-3 and TRBJ1-2; 11 positions agree with TRBD1. The CDR3 runs 14 residues. The junction had 6 bases not matched to a gene; V was cut back by 5 bases and J by 7 bases. From germline, CDR1 is ENHRY and CDR2 SYGVKD. The CDR3 loop reads CAISSTGTGGGYTF. CDR3 nucleotides: TGTGCCATCAGTTCAACCGGGACAGGGGGTGGCTACACCTTC.

The chain is built from TRBV6-5 and TRBJ2-5, with TRBD1 matching 10 bases. Germline assignment: CDR1 MNHEY and CDR2 SVGAGI. V lost 3 bases, J lost 1 base, and 2 bases stayed unmatched. The CDR3 totals 15 residues. Here the CDR3 reads CASSYRQGAQETQYF. CDR3 in DNA: TGTGCCAGCAGTTATCGACAGGGGGCCCAAGAGACCCAGTACTTC.

This rearrangement joins TRBV2 to TRBJ1-1; D is undetermined. Germline-derived CDR1 and CDR2 are SNHLY and FYNNEI. The CDR3 contains 11 residues. Trimming cost V 7 bases and J 8 bases, with 11 bases left between them. CDR3 DNA sequence: TGTGCCAGCACCGTTCGCGGAGAAGCTTTCTTT. The encoded protein is CASTVRGEAFF.

The CDR3 coding sequence is TGTGCCAGCAGCTTGGCCTGGGGCAGCTATGGCTACACCTTC. Protein sequence: CASSLAWGSYGYTF. J is TRBJ1-2 and V is TRBV5-6; TRBD1 might be the D (5 bases). The ends were cut back, 0 bases at V and 4 bases at J, with 10 bases in the middle. Germline CDR1 SGHDT, CDR2 YYEEEE. The CDR3 runs to 14 residues.

The V gene is TRBV9, the J gene TRBJ1-6; D unclear. The germline V gene encodes CDR1 SGDLS and CDR2 YYNGEE. Trimming cost V 0 bases and J 5 bases, with 9 bases left between them. The CDR3 is 15 amino acids. CDR3 sequence (DNA): TGTGCCAGCAGCGTAGGGGCGGCCAATAATTCACCCCTCCACTTT. Translation: CASSVGAANNSPLHF. Full variable domain (outside the CDR3, taken from reference TRBV9 and TRBJ1-6): DSGVTQTPKHLITATGQRVTLRCSPRSGDLSVYWYQQSLDQGLQFLIQYYNGEERAKGNILERFSAQQFPDLHSELNLSSLELGDSALYFCASSVGAANNSPLHFGNGTRLTVT.

This clone was seen a few times. The gene calls are TRBV13 and TRBJ1-2, with a weak D call TRBD1 (6 bases). V lost 4 bases and J 7 bases, leaving 13 bases between the germline ends. CDR1 is PRHDT, CDR2 FYEKMQ, per germline (reference sequence). The CDR3 length is 13 residues. CDR3 bases: TGTGCCAGCAGCTCCGACCAGGGGACTGGCTACACCTTC. Translating it yields CASSSDQGTGYTF.

V and J are TRBV6-5 and TRBJ1-1, with 8 bases aligning to TRBD1. This CDR3 contains 12 residues. Germline V gives CDR1 MNHEY, CDR2 SVGAGI. V was pared by 6 bases and J by 6 bases, with 3 bases of the junction left unmatched. The CDR3 protein is CASSRGPAEAFF. In nucleotides, the CDR3 is TGTGCCAGCAGCAGGGGGCCAGCTGAAGCTTTCTTT.

A single count supports this clone. V gene TRBV5-1 combines with J gene TRBJ1-4, with D perhaps matching TRBD1 (5 bases). Trimming cost V 4 bases and J 5 bases, with 15 bases left between them. This CDR3 spans 15 amino acids. The germline gives CDR1 SGHRS, CDR2 YFSETQ. For the CDR3, the DNA is TGCGCCAGCAGCGTATCACACAGGCCAAATGAAAAACTGTTTTTT. Encoded protein: CASSVSHRPNEKLFF. The whole variable domain, filled in from reference TRBV5-1 and TRBJ1-4, reads KAGVTQTPRYLIKTRGQQVTLSCSPISGHRSVSWYQQTPGQGLQFLFEYFSETQRNKGNFPGRFSGRQFSNSRSEMNVSTLELGDSALYLCASSVSHRPNEKLFFGSGTQLSVL.

The chain employs TRBV9 and TRBJ2-7, with D possibly being TRBD1 (5 bases). The CDR3 has 13 residues. Germline CDR1 is SGDLS and CDR2 is YYNGEE. V was clipped by 3 bases and J by 2 bases, with 9 bases between them. CDR3 amino acids: CASSDGQTYEQYF. The CDR3, as DNA: TGTGCCAGCAGCGATGGACAAACCTACGAGCAGTACTTC. Together with reference TRBV9 and TRBJ2-7, the CDR3 gives the full variable domain: DSGVTQTPKHLITATGQRVTLRCSPRSGDLSVYWYQQSLDQGLQFLIQYYNGEERAKGNILERFSAQQFPDLHSELNLSSLELGDSALYFCASSDGQTYEQYFGPGTRLTVT.

CDR3 amino acids: CASSFYGSTYEQYF. DNA for the CDR3: TGTGCCAGCAGCTTTTACGGGTCGACCTACGAGCAGTACTTC. The chain links TRBV5-6 to TRBJ2-7; D unclear. Germline values: CDR1 SGHDT, CDR2 YYEEEE. The CDR3 extends over 14 amino acids. Trimming took 2 bases from V and 2 from J, leaving 11 bases between them.